This TCR beta chain is from a study of shared clonotypes between healthy human individuals. In the study overall: There were three CD4 naive, three CD4 memory, two CD8 naive and one CD8 memory plates per donor. General study points: Naive subsets, compared against memory subsets, generally had larger estimated richness values. Sorted-subset sequencing, rarefaction showed, was incomplete despite large depth.

The CDR3 extends over 13 amino acids. In germline, CDR1 is SEHNR, CDR2 FQNEAQ (reference sequence). Clones were sequenced by immunoSEQ multiplex PCR, and TCRdb holds only the in-frame ones, with some missing. The data hold over a million clones, with about 96% observed a single time. Concerning this clone: Its target is unknown. One junction end disagrees with the germline gene, perhaps due to a read error.

Partitioning of CD4+ cells yielded a CD45RA+ naive subset and a CD45RA-negative memory subset. The genes are TRBV7-9 and TRBJ1-3, with D maybe TRBD1 (5 bases). This TCR came from a man aged 25-40 years in good health. Sequencing used naive CD4+ T cells sorted from blood. Subset described: CD45RA+ positively selected. The CDR3 loop is CASSLGRPLGLRF. The DNA of the CDR3 is TGTGCCAGCAGCTTAGGCCGCCCCCTGGGGCTTCGATTT.